These 29 T cell receptor beta chains were all obtained from the same sample, sequenced in a study of blood T cell repertoires in COVID-19. The assay was immunoSEQ multiplex PCR, and TCRdb's table has in-frame clones only and misses some. The data show some 250,000 clones, 80% to 90% seen once. The sample consisted of PBMCs or T cells enriched from blood (not recorded which). These receptors were obtained from a woman in her forties or fifties who had recovered from COVID-19.

In DNA form, the CDR3 reads TGTGCCAGCAGAGATTTAACCTTGGGACAGGGCAATCAGCCCCAGCATTTT. Translating it yields CASRDLTLGQGNQPQHF. The V call is TRBV25-1, the J call TRBJ1-5, with 8 bases that match TRBD1. Per the germline V gene, CDR1 is MGHDK and CDR2 is SYGVNS. After removal of 6 bases from V and 2 bases from J, the junction contained 12 bases not matched to a gene. This CDR3 has 17 amino acids.

The rearrangement uses TRBV11-3 and TRBJ2-2; the D gene is possibly TRBD2 (5 bases). Germline V lookup: CDR1 SGHNT, CDR2 YENEEA. The V end was cut by 2 bases, the J end by 6 bases, with 7 bases between. CDR3 size: 13 residues. Written as DNA, the CDR3 is TGTGCCAGCAGCTTACGGGGAGCCGGGGAGCTGTTTTTT. Translated: CASSLRGAGELFF.

The genes are TRBV28 and TRBJ2-7, with TRBD1 identical over 10 bases. This CDR3 spans 15 amino acids. Germline V lookup: CDR1 MDHEN, CDR2 SYDVKM. Germline trimming cut 8 bases from V and 2 bases from J; bases unmatched to any gene: 9. The CDR3 region has the DNA TGTGCCAGCCGCGGGACAGGGGATCCCCCCTACGAGCAGTACTTC. This translates into CASRGTGDPPYEQYF.

The V call is TRBV7-3, the J call TRBJ2-2, with D possibly matching TRBD2 (5 bases). Trimming cost V 1 base and J 4 bases, with 16 bases left between them. The V gene's germline CDR1 is SGHTA and CDR2 FQGTGA. This CDR3 spans 17 amino acids. DNA for the CDR3: TGTGCCAGCAGCTTAAATGACGGACTCCCGAGCACCGGGGAGCTGTTTTTT. It yields the protein CASSLNDGLPSTGELFF.

The chain links TRBV18 to TRBJ2-2; TRBD2 matches at 10 bases. The V gene end was trimmed by 1 base and the J gene end by 7 bases; junction bases not matched to a gene: 9. The germline V gene has CDR1 KGHSH and CDR2 LQKENI. The CDR3 length is 17 residues. CDR3 sequence: CASSPLPAGGLIGELFF. The CDR3 coding sequence is TGTGCCAGCTCACCACTCCCAGCGGGAGGGCTAATCGGGGAGCTGTTTTTT.

The chain combines TRBV28 with TRBJ1-1; D not certain. Germline CDR1 and CDR2: MDHEN and SYDVKM. The V end lost 5 bases, the J end lost 5 bases, and 9 bases lay between the germline ends. The CDR3 extends over 12 amino acids. CDR3 region: CASSPLVTEAFF. The CDR3 DNA follows: TGTGCCAGCAGTCCCTTAGTTACTGAAGCTTTCTTT.

V usage is TRBV4-1 and J usage is TRBJ1-4; TRBD1 agrees at 7 bases. This CDR3 is 15 amino acids long. Per germline, CDR1 MGHRA and CDR2 YSYEKL. Trimming cost V 4 bases and J 7 bases; bases outside gene matches: 9. As DNA, the CDR3 is TGCGCCAGCAGCCTTGTACGACAGGGTGGTGAAAAACTGTTTTTT. This sequence encodes CASSLVRQGGEKLFF.

The chain has TRBV10-2 and TRBJ1-2; no reliable D call. The CDR3 consists of 11 residues. The germline gives CDR1 WSHSY, CDR2 SAAADI. The V gene lost 3 bases and the J gene lost 5 bases, with 4 bases spanning the gap. CDR3 coding DNA: TGCGCCAGCAGTGACCTATATGGCTACACCTTC. Residues: CASSDLYGYTF.

The chain is built from TRBV28 and TRBJ1-2; no firm D call. The length of the CDR3 is 13 residues. Germline V CDR1 and CDR2: MDHEN, SYDVKM. V lost 6 bases and J lost 4, with 12 bases in between. The CDR3 sequence: CASSQVQIYGYTF. The CDR3 coding sequence is TGTGCCAGCAGCCAGGTACAGATCTATGGCTACACCTTC.

This clone was recorded a few times. The chain couples TRBV10-3 to TRBJ2-1, with TRBD2 matching over 11 bases. The V segment lost 0 bases and the J segment 8 bases; nucleotides outside the gene matches: 12. Germline values: CDR1 ENHRY, CDR2 SYGVKD. The CDR3 runs to 18 residues. The CDR3 DNA reads as TGTGCCATCAGTGAGTCGCGAACTAGCGGGAGTGCGGGCCATGAGCAGTTCTTC. This sequence encodes CAISESRTSGSAGHEQFF.

The chain has TRBV25-1 and TRBJ1-5; TRBD1 is a possible D gene (6 bases). Trimming shortened V by 3 bases and J by 4 bases, and 10 bases separated the two germline ends. The CDR3 loop spans 14 amino acids. The V gene's germline CDR1 is MGHDK and CDR2 SYGVNS. Written as DNA, the CDR3 is TGTGCCAGCAGTGACCAGGGGTTAAATCAGCCCCAGCATTTT. Protein sequence: CASSDQGLNQPQHF.

The V and J genes are TRBV19 and TRBJ1-2; D remains unclear. The V gene lost 3 bases and the J gene lost 4 bases, with 12 bases spanning the gap. The germline gives CDR1 LNHDA, CDR2 SQIVND (reference sequence). The CDR3 consists of 14 residues. CDR3 DNA sequence: TGTGCCAGTAGTATGTCGGCAGGAGGCTATGGCTACACCTTC. The encoded protein is CASSMSAGGYGYTF.

The chain has TRBV19 and TRBJ1-2; TRBD1 matches at 8 bases. Trimming at V came to 10 bases and at J to 3 bases, leaving 10 bases not matched to a gene. CDR1 is LNHDA and CDR2 is SQIVND in the germline V gene (reference sequence). CDR3 size: 14 residues. The CDR3 DNA is TGTGCCACGCGATCAGGGGGCGCCGACTATGGCTACACCTTC. This encodes CATRSGGADYGYTF.

This chain connects TRBV30 to TRBJ2-5, with 7 positions matching TRBD2. Losses at the gene ends were 0 bases for V and 0 bases for J; bases not matched to a gene: 4. The CDR3 contains 15 residues. Germline V gene sequence: CDR1 GTSNPN, CDR2 SVGIG (reference sequence). Here the CDR3 DNA reads TGTGCCTGGAGTGTTCCTGGGAGGGACCAAGAGACCCAGTACTTC. Amino acids: CAWSVPGRDQETQYF.

This chain connects TRBV9 to TRBJ2-1; D perhaps matches TRBD2 (5 bases). The CDR3 is 15 residues long. Trimming took off 4 bases at V and 8 bases at J, with 19 bases between the two ends. CDR1 SGDLS and CDR2 YYNGEE come from the germline V gene. The CDR3 region has the DNA TGTGCCAGCAGCAGAGGACCGGGAATTGGGGATGAGCAGTTCTTC. Translation: CASSRGPGIGDEQFF.

This clone came up a few times. This chain uses TRBV19 with TRBJ1-2; TRBD1 matches at 7 bases. Germline V lookup: CDR1 LNHDA, CDR2 SQIVND (reference sequence). Trimming at V came to 3 bases and at J to 8 bases, leaving 9 bases not matched to a gene. CDR3 length equals 14 residues. CDR3 sequence reads: CASSIGRQGWGYTF. CDR3 bases: TGTGCCAGTAGTATTGGACGACAGGGCTGGGGCTACACCTTC.

The chain employs TRBV6-5 and TRBJ1-1, with 7 bases matching TRBD1. V shed 6 bases and J 4 bases; nucleotides not matched to a gene: 5. CDR3 length: 13 amino acids. Germline V gives CDR1 MNHEY, CDR2 SVGAGI. CDR3 amino acids: CASSATGPTEAFF. CDR3 in DNA: TGTGCCAGCAGCGCGACAGGGCCCACTGAAGCTTTCTTT.

V usage is TRBV7-6 and J usage is TRBJ1-5; maybe TRBD1 (5 bases). V lost 5 bases and J 7 bases, leaving 18 bases between the germline ends. The CDR3 runs to 15 residues. In germline, CDR1 is SGHVS, CDR2 FNYEAQ. The CDR3 sequence is CASSMQGRVGQPQHF. As DNA, the CDR3 is TGTGCCAGCAGCATGCAGGGAAGGGTTGGGCAGCCCCAGCATTTT.

The V and J genes are TRBV29-1 and TRBJ1-4, with D unclear. CDR3 length equals 12 residues. CDR1 and CDR2 from the germline V gene are SQVTM and ANQGSEA. The ends were cut back, 5 bases at V and 6 bases at J, with 10 bases in the middle. In DNA, the CDR3 is TGCAGCGTTTACGGACTGGATGAAAAACTGTTTTTT. It encodes CSVYGLDEKLFF.

The chain recombines TRBV7-8 with TRBJ1-1, with a tentative D call TRBD1 (6 bases). Germline values: CDR1 SGHVS, CDR2 FQNEAQ. V was cut by 4 bases and J by 3 bases, with 18 bases left in between. The CDR3 extends over 16 amino acids. Here the CDR3 DNA reads TGTGCCAGCAGCTCTTGGGGGGGGCAGGTGGACACTGAAGCTTTCTTT. Its translation is CASSSWGGQVDTEAFF.

The V call is TRBV6-2 or TRBV6-3, the J call TRBJ2-5; 11 nucleotides agree with TRBD2. Losses at the gene ends were 5 bases for V and 3 bases for J; bases not matched to a gene: 14. The length of the CDR3 is 18 residues. Germline assignment: CDR1 MNHEY and CDR2 SVGEGT. The CDR3 protein is CASSPDPSLAGEEETQYF. As DNA, the CDR3 is TGTGCCAGCAGTCCAGACCCCTCACTAGCGGGAGAGGAAGAGACCCAGTACTTC.

To note about this clone: This sample includes further DNA sequences coding for the same CDR3. V gene TRBV29-1 combines with J gene TRBJ1-1; D gene uncertain. The V and J ends lost 4 bases and 3 bases respectively, with 9 bases between them. The CDR3 runs to 12 residues. Germline V CDR1 and CDR2: SQVTM, ANQGSEA. CDR3 region: CSVGEGDTEAFF. In DNA, the CDR3 is TGCAGCGTTGGGGAGGGAGACACTGAAGCTTTCTTT.

The chain couples TRBV5-1 to TRBJ2-5, with TRBD2 identical over 8 bases. The germline gives CDR1 SGHRS, CDR2 YFSETQ. The V gene end was trimmed by 4 bases and the J gene end by 4 bases; junction bases not matched to a gene: 12. This CDR3 comprises 16 residues. The CDR3 bases are TGCGCCAGCAGCCCACGGAGCGGGGCGGGAGGAGAGACCCAGTACTTC. Residues: CASSPRSGAGGETQYF.

The V and J genes are TRBV9 and TRBJ2-3; the D gene is possibly TRBD1 (6 bases). The CDR3 consists of 14 residues. V dropped 5 bases and J dropped 0 bases, with 10 bases sitting between them. Germline-derived CDR1 and CDR2 are SGDLS and YYNGEE. For the CDR3, the DNA is TGTGCCAGCAGGAGGACAGTTAGCACAGATACGCAGTATTTT. As protein: CASRRTVSTDTQYF.

The count of this clone is one. This sequence joins TRBV3-1 (or the pseudogene TRBV3-2) and TRBJ2-7, with 10 bases matching TRBD1. The CDR3 totals 15 residues. The trim removed 1 base at V and 2 bases at J, leaving 2 bases unmatched. Germline CDR1 is LGHDT and CDR2 is YNNKEL (reference sequence). The DNA of the CDR3 is TGTGCCAGCAGCCAAGGACAGGGGGCGCCCTACGAGCAGTACTTC. It encodes CASSQGQGAPYEQYF.

The J gene is TRBJ1-1, the V gene TRBV7-6; D unclear. The CDR3 is 15 amino acids. The ends were cut back, 5 bases at V and 2 bases at J, with 15 bases in the middle. In germline, CDR1 is SGHVS, CDR2 FNYEAQ. CDR3 in DNA: TGTGCCAGCAGCCTCTCAGTAATACCAAACACTGAAGCTTTCTTT. Protein product: CASSLSVIPNTEAFF.

J is TRBJ1-6 and V is TRBV27; weak D call: TRBD1 (5 bases). The CDR3 covers 16 residues. V was clipped by 6 bases and J by 10 bases, with 22 bases between them. CDR1 is MNHEY, CDR2 SMNVEV, per germline (reference sequence). The CDR3 nucleotides read TGTGCCAGCAGCCTTGCTGGGGCCAGGCGGATCTCACCCCTCCACTTT. Its protein product is CASSLAGARRISPLHF.

The chain combines TRBV9 with TRBJ2-7, with a tentative D call TRBD2 (6 bases). CDR3 length: 14 residues. Germline V lookup: CDR1 SGDLS, CDR2 YYNGEE. Trimming took 8 bases from V and 2 from J, leaving 17 bases between them. The CDR3 region has the DNA TGTGCCAGTGGACGGAGGGATGTCCCCTACGAGCAGTACTTC. Amino acids: CASGRRDVPYEQYF.

This clone occurred a few times. This rearrangement joins TRBV6-4 to TRBJ1-6; D is uncertain. Germline V gene sequence: CDR1 MRHNA, CDR2 SNTAGT. V lost 2 bases to trimming and J lost 5 bases, with 7 bases between them. This CDR3 is built from 14 residues. The CDR3 sequence: CASSDDGNNSPLHF. The CDR3 DNA follows: TGTGCCAGCAGTGACGACGGGAATAATTCACCCCTCCACTTT.